This T cell receptor beta chain was observed in a study of metastatic and nonmetastatic thyroid tumors. Study context: Repertoire comparison spanned blood and tumor or nodule tissue of malignant and benign thyroid patients.

Germline assignment: CDR1 LGHNA and CDR2 YNFKEQ. V gave up 5 bases and J gave up 5 bases; unmatched junction bases: 21. This CDR3 has 18 residues. This clone has ten or more counts. All patients were treatment-naive before thyroid surgery. Through MiXCR, TCRdb re-clonotyped the PCR reads. This table holds about 89,000 clones, under 15% found once. The chain recombines TRBV4-2 with TRBJ2-7, with 7 bases identical to TRBD1. This TCR was recovered from a female donor with papillary thyroid cancer or a benign thyroid nodule (not recorded which). Some clones in this sample may be carry-over from other donors' samples. Sequenced material: tumor tissue. Here the CDR3 reads CASSTRKPDPGGSHEQYF. Written as DNA, the CDR3 is TGTGCCAGCAGCACCCGAAAGCCCGACCCAGGGGGTAGCCACGAGCAGTACTTC.